The 13 T cell receptor beta chains below were found in one sample sequenced in a study of spatial heterogeneity in lung cancer. MiXCR was run by TCRdb on the 5' RACE reads, yielding one entry per CDR3 protein. The table includes 75,000 or so distinct CDR3 sequences, roughly 8% detected once. As to time point: sample taken at primary tumor resection. The sample was PBMCs, taken at surgery. Receptor source: a male donor with early-stage non-small cell lung cancer.

The table lists this clonotype with a few counts. The V call is TRBV5-1, the J call TRBJ2-4, with D possibly being TRBD1 (6 bases). The CDR3 spans 15 residues. V lost 4 bases and J 6 bases, leaving 17 bases between the germline ends. Germline-derived CDR1 and CDR2 are SGHRS and YFSETQ. The CDR3 region is CASSQLGQGRNIQYF. In DNA, the CDR3 is TGCGCCAGCAGCCAGCTAGGCCAGGGGCGAAACATTCAGTACTTC.

In its sample, this clonotype was seen a few times. The chain joins TRBV7-9 to TRBJ2-1; D is uncertain. Per the germline V gene, CDR1 is SEHNR and CDR2 is FQNEAQ (reference sequence). Trimming removed 2 bases from V and 2 bases from J, with 7 bases in between. CDR3 length: 14 residues. The CDR3 protein is CASSLIQAYNEQFF. The CDR3 nucleotides are TGTGCCAGCAGCTTAATCCAAGCCTACAATGAGCAGTTCTTC.

This clonotype was counted at least ten times. The rearrangement joins TRBV9 to TRBJ2-2; D is possibly TRBD1 or TRBD2 (5 bases each). The CDR3 covers 14 residues. V was cut by 0 bases and J by 6 bases, with 9 bases left in between. The germline V gene encodes CDR1 SGDLS and CDR2 YYNGEE. This CDR3 reads CASSVALGPGELFF. In nucleotides, the CDR3 is TGTGCCAGCAGCGTAGCTCTGGGACCCGGGGAGCTGTTTTTT.

V and J are TRBV30 and TRBJ2-7; tentatively, D is TRBD1 or TRBD2 (5 bases each). The CDR3 loop spans 14 amino acids. Germline CDR1 is GTSNPN and CDR2 is SVGIG (reference sequence). Trimming took off 4 bases at V and 1 base at J, with 14 bases between the two ends. The CDR3, as DNA: TGTGCCTGGATTCCAGGGAGAAGGTCCTACGAGCAGTACTTC. This translates into CAWIPGRRSYEQYF.

This clonotype was counted only a few times. This chain uses TRBV20-1 with TRBJ2-7, with TRBD2 identical over 11 bases. CDR3 length equals 13 residues. The V gene's germline CDR1 is DFQATT and CDR2 SNEGSKA (reference sequence). V dropped 5 bases and J dropped 5; count of bases not matched to a gene: 5. The CDR3 DNA reads as TGCAGTGCTTGGACTAGCGGGCGCAACGAGCAGTACTTC. This gives the protein CSAWTSGRNEQYF.

V gene TRBV5-1 combines with J gene TRBJ2-3; 7 nucleotides match TRBD1. Germline CDR1 reads SGHRS; CDR2 reads YFSETQ. Trimming removed 1 base from V and 7 bases from J; junction bases left unmatched: 3. The CDR3 loop spans 13 amino acids. The CDR3 sequence: CASSLPGGNTQYF. CDR3 in DNA: TGCGCCAGCAGCTTGCCAGGGGGAAATACGCAGTATTTT.

This clonotype has a count of ten or more. The chain combines TRBV4-1 with TRBJ2-5, with a weak D call TRBD1 (6 bases). CDR3 size: 16 residues. Trimming shortened V by 0 bases and J by 9 bases, and 20 bases separated the two germline ends. The germline V gene encodes CDR1 MGHRA and CDR2 YSYEKL. CDR3: CASSQEGVGGEGSQYF. The CDR3 coding sequence is TGCGCCAGCAGCCAAGAAGGGGTTGGGGGCGAGGGGTCCCAGTACTTC.

In this sample, this clonotype turned up a few times. The rearrangement uses TRBV6-6 and TRBJ2-7; D assignment may be TRBD1 or TRBD2 (5 bases each). The V gene's germline CDR1 is MNHNY and CDR2 SVGAGI (reference sequence). The CDR3 length is 14 residues. V lost 5 bases, J lost 2 bases, and 13 bases lay in between. In DNA, the CDR3 is TGTGCCAGCAGTCTTCAGGGAGTTACCTACGAGCAGTACTTC. Its translation is CASSLQGVTYEQYF.

The count of this clonotype is one. The chain carries TRBV11-3 and TRBJ2-5; D is unresolved. Trimming pared 0 bases from V and 5 bases from J, leaving 4 bases between. Germline V lookup: CDR1 SGHNT, CDR2 YENEEA. The CDR3 runs to 12 residues. CDR3: CASSLDWETQYF. CDR3 coding DNA: TGTGCCAGCAGCTTAGATTGGGAGACCCAGTACTTC. The complete variable domain, with remaining parts taken from reference TRBV11-3 and TRBJ2-5, reads EAGVVQSPRYKIIEKKQPVAFWCNPISGHNTLYWYLQNLGQGPELLIRYENEEAVDDSQLPKDRFSAERLKGVDSTLKIQPAELGDSAVYLCASSLDWETQYFGPGTRLLVL.

This clonotype was seen at least ten times. The chain carries TRBV19 and TRBJ2-7, with D possibly being TRBD1 (5 bases). Germline V gene lookup returns CDR1 LNHDA and CDR2 SQIVND (reference sequence). Trimming left V 5 bases short and J 0 bases short, with 11 bases between. The CDR3 totals 14 residues. CDR3 in DNA: TGTGCCAGTAGTCTACGAGGACACTCCTACGAGCAGTACTTC. Its protein product is CASSLRGHSYEQYF.

This clonotype was seen more than once but under ten times. The chain is built from TRBV27 and TRBJ2-3; D might be TRBD2 (6 bases). The CDR3 runs to 18 residues. The V and J ends lost 3 bases and 2 bases respectively, with 21 bases between them. Germline CDR1 is MNHEY and CDR2 is SMNVEV (reference sequence). The CDR3 nucleotides are TGTGCCAGCAGTTTCAGGACTAATCCCCTATCTGACACAGATACGCAGTATTTT. Encoded protein: CASSFRTNPLSDTDTQYF.

This clonotype showed up many times. CDR3 sequence (DNA): TGTGCCAGCAGCTTAGTGGCTAGCGGGGACAATGAGCAGTTCTTC. The encoded protein is CASSLVASGDNEQFF. The chain has TRBV7-9 and TRBJ2-1; TRBD2 matches 9 bases. The germline gives CDR1 SEHNR, CDR2 FQNEAQ (reference sequence). With 1 base clipped from V and 5 bases from J, the junction kept 3 bases outside the gene matches. CDR3 length: 15 amino acids. The full variable domain, rest sourced from reference TRBV7-9 and TRBJ2-1, is DTGVSQNPRHKITKRGQNVTFRCDPISEHNRLYWYRQTLGQGPEFLTYFQNEAQLEKSRLLSDRFSAERPKGSFSTLEIQRTEQGDSAMYLCASSLVASGDNEQFFGPGTRLTVL.

This clonotype was found many times. The chain combines TRBV10-3 with TRBJ2-3; D might be TRBD2 (6 bases). V lost 6 bases and J 0 bases, leaving 10 bases between the germline ends. The CDR3 runs 14 residues. CDR1 is ENHRY and CDR2 is SYGVKD in the germline V gene. The CDR3 sequence is CAISPGLSTDTQYF. CDR3 nucleotide sequence: TGTGCCATCAGCCCGGGACTGAGCACAGATACGCAGTATTTT.